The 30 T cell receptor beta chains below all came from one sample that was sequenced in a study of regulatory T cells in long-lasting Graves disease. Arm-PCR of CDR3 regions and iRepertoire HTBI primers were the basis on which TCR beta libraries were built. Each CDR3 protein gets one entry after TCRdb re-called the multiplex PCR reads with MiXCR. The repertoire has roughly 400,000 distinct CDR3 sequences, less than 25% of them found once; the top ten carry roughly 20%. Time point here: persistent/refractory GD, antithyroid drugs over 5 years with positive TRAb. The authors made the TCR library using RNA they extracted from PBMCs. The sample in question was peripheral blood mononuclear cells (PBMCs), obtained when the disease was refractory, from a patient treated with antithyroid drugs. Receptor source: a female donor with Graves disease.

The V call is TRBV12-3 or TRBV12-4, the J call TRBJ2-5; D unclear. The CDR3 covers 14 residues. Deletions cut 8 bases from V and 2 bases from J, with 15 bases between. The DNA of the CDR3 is TGTGCCAGCCGTGTTCTACCCCAACAAGAGACCCAGTACTTC. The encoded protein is CASRVLPQQETQYF.

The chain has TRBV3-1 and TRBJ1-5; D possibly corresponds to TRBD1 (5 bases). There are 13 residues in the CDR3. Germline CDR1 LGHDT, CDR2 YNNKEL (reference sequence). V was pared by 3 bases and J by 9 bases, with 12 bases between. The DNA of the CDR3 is TGTGCCAGCAGCCAGGGGACTCATTTGCCCCAGCATTTT. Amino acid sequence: CASSQGTHLPQHF.

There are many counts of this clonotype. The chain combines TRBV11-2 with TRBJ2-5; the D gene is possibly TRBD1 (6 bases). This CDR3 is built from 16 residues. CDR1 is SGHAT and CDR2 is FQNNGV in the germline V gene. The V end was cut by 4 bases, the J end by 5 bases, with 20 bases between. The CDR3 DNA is TGTGCCAGCAGCTCCCCCGGACAGCCTACAACGGAGACCCAGTACTTC. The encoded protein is CASSSPGQPTTETQYF.

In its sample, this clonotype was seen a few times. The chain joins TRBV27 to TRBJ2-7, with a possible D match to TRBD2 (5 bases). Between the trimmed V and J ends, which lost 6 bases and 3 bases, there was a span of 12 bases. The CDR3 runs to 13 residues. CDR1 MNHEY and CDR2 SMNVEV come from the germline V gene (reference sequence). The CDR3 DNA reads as TGTGCCAGCAGGAGCATCGACTACTACGAGCAGTACTTC. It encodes CASRSIDYYEQYF.

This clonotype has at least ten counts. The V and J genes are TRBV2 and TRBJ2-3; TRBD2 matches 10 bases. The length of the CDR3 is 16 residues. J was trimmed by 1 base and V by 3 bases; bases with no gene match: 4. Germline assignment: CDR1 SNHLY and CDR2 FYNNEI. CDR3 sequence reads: CASSDSLAGGTDTQYF. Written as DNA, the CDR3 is TGTGCCAGCAGTGACTCGCTAGCGGGAGGCACAGATACGCAGTATTTT. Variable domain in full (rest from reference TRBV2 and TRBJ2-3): EPEVTQTPSHQVTQMGQEVILRCVPISNHLYFYWYRQILGQKVEFLVSFYNNEISEKSEIFDDQFSVERPDGSNFTLKIRSTKLEDSAMYFCASSDSLAGGTDTQYFGPGTRLTVL.

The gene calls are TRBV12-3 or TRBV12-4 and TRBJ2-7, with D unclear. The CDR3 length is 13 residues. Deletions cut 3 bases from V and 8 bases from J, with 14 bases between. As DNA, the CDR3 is TGTGCCAGCAGTTTCGCCGTTACAGAGCAGCAGTACTTC. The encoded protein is CASSFAVTEQQYF.

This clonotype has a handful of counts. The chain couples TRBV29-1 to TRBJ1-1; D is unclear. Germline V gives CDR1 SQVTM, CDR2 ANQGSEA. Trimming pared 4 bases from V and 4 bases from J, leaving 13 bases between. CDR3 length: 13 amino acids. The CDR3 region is CSVGVDMGTEAFF. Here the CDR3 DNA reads TGCAGCGTTGGGGTGGATATGGGCACTGAAGCTTTCTTT.

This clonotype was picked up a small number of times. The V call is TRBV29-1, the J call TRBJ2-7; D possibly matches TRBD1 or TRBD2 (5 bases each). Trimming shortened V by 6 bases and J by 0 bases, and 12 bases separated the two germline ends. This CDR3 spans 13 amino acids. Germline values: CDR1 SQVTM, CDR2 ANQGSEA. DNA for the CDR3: TGCAGCGTGACCCCAGGGAGCTCCTACGAGCAGTACTTC. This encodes CSVTPGSSYEQYF.

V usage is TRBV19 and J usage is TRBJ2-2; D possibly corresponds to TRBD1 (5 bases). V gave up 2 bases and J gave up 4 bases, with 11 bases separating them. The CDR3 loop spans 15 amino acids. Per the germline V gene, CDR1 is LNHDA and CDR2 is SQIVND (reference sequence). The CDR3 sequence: CASSIQGSATGELFF. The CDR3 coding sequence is TGTGCCAGTAGTATACAGGGTTCAGCCACCGGGGAGCTGTTTTTT.

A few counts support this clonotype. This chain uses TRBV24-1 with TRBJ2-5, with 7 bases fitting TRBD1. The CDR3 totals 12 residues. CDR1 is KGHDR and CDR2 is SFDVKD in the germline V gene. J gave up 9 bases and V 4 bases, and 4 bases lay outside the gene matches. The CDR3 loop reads CATSETDRAQYF. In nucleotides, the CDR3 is TGTGCCACCAGTGAGACCGACAGGGCCCAGTACTTC.

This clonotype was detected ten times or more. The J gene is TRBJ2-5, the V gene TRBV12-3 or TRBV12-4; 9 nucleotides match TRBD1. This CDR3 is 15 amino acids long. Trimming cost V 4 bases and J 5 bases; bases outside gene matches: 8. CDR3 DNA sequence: TGTGCCAGCAGTTCAACGGACAGGGGTGGGGAGACCCAGTACTTC. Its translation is CASSSTDRGGETQYF.

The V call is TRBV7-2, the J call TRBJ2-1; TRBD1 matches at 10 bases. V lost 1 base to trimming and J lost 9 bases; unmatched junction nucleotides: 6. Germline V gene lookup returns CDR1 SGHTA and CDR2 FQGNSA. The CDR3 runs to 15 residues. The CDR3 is CASSLDTDRGREQFF. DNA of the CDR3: TGTGCCAGCAGCTTAGACACCGACAGGGGGCGTGAGCAGTTCTTC.

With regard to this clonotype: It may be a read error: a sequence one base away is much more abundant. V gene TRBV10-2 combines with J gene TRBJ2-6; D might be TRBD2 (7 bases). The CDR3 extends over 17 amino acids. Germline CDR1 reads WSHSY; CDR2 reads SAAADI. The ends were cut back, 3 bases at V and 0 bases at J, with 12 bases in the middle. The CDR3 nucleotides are TGCGCCAGCAGTGACGGACAGCGGGGCTCTGGGGCCAACGTCCTGACTTTC. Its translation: CASSDGQRGSGANVLTF.

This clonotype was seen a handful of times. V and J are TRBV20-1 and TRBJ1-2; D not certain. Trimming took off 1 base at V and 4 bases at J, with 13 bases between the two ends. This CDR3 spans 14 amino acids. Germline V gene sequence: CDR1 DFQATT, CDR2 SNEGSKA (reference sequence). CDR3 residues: CSARALREGYGYTF. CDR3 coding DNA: TGCAGTGCTAGAGCCCTCCGAGAAGGCTATGGCTACACCTTC.

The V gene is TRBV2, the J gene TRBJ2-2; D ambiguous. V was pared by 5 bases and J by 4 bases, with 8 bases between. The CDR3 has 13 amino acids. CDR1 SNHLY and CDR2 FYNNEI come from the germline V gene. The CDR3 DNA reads TGTGCCAGCAGTACACTTTTCACCGGGGAGCTGTTTTTT. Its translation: CASSTLFTGELFF. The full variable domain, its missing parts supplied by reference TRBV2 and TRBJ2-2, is EPEVTQTPSHQVTQMGQEVILRCVPISNHLYFYWYRQILGQKVEFLVSFYNNEISEKSEIFDDQFSVERPDGSNFTLKIRSTKLEDSAMYFCASSTLFTGELFFGEGSRLTVL.

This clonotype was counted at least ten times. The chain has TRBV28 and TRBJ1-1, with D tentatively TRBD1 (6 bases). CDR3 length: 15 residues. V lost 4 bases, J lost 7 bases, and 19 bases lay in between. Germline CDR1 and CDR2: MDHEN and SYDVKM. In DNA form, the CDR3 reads TGTGCCAGCAGTTACCGGACAGTCACCTCGCTTGAAGCTTTCTTT. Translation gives CASSYRTVTSLEAFF.

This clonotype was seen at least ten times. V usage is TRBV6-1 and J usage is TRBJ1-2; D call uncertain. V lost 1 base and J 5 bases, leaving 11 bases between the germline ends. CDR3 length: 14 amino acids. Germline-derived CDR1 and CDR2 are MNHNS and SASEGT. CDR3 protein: CASSEDGRSYGYTF. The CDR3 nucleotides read TGTGCCAGCAGTGAAGACGGACGAAGTTATGGCTACACCTTC.

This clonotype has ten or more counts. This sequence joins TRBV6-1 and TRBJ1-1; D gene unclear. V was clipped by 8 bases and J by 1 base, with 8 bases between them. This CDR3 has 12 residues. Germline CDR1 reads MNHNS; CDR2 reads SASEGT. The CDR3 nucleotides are TGTGCCAGCCGAATCCAGAACACTGAAGCTTTCTTT. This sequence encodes CASRIQNTEAFF.

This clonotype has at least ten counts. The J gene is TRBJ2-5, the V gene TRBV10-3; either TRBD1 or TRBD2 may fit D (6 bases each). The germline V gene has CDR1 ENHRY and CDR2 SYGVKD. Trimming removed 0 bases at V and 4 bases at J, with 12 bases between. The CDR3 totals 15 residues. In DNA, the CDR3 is TGTGCCATCAGTGAGTCTTTGGGGGGCGCAGAGACCCAGTACTTC. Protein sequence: CAISESLGGAETQYF.

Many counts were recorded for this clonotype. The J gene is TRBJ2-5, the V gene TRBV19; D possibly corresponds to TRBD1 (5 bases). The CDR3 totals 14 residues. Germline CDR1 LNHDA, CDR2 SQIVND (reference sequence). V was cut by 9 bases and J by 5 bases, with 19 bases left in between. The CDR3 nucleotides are TGTGCCAGCAGCCGATGGCAGGGCGGTGAGACCCAGTACTTC. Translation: CASSRWQGGETQYF.

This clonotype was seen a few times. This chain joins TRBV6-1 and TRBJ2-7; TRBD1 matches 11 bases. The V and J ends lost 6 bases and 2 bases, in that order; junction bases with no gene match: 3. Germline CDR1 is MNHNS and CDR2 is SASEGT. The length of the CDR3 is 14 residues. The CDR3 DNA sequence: TGTGCCAGCAGGAGGGACAGGGGGACCTACGAGCAGTACTTC. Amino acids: CASRRDRGTYEQYF.

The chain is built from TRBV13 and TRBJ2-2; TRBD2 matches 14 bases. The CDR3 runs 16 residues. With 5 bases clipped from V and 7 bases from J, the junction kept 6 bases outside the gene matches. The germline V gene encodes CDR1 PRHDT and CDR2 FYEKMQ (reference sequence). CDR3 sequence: CASSQGTSGRYGELFF. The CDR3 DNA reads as TGTGCCAGCAGCCAAGGGACTAGCGGGAGATACGGGGAGCTGTTTTTT.

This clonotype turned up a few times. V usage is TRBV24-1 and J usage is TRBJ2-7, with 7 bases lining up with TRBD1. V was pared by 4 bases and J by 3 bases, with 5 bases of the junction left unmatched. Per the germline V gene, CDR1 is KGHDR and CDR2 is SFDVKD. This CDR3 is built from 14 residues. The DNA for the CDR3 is TGTGCCACCAGTGACGGGGACAGCCTCTACGAGCAGTACTTC. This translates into CATSDGDSLYEQYF.

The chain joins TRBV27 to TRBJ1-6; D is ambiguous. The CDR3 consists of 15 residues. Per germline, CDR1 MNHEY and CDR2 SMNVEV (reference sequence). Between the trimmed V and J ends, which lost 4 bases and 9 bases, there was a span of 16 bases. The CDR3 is CASSSTARLGSPLHF. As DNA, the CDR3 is TGTGCCAGCAGTTCAACAGCCCGCTTGGGTTCACCCCTCCACTTT.

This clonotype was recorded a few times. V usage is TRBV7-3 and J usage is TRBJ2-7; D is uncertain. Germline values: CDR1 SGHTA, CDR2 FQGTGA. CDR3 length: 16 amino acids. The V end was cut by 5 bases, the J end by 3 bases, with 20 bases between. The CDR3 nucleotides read TGTGCCAGCAGCCTCAACCCCGCCGACAAAGGCTACGAGCAGTACTTC. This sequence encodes CASSLNPADKGYEQYF.

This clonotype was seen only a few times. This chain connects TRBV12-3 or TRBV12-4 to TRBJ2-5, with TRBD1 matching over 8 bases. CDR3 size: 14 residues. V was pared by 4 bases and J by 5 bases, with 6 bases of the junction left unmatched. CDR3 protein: CASSSQGAWETQYF. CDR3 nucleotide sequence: TGTGCCAGCAGTTCCCAGGGGGCTTGGGAGACCCAGTACTTC.

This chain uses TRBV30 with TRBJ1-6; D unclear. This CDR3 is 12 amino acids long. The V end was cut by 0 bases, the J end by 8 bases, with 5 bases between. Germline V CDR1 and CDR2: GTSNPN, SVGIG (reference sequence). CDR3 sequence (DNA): TGTGCCTGGAGTGTTCAGGATTCACCCCTCCACTTT. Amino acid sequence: CAWSVQDSPLHF.

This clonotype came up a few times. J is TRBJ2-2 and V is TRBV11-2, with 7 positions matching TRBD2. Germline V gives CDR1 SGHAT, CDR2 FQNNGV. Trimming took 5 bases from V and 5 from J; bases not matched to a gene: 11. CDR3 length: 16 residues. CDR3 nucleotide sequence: TGTGCCAGCAGCCTCCAAGGGACTAAGGGAACCGGGGAGCTGTTTTTT. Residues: CASSLQGTKGTGELFF.

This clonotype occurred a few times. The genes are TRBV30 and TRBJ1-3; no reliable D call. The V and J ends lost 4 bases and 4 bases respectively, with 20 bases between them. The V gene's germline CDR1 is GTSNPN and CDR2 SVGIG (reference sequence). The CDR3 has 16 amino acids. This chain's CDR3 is CAWKNARVSGGNTIYF. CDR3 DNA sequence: TGTGCCTGGAAAAACGCCCGTGTTTCGGGGGGAAACACCATATATTTT.

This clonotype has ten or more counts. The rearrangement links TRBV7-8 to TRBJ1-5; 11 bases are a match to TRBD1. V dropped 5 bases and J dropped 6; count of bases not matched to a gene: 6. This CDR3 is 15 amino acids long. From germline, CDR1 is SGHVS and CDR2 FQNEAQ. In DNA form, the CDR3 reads TGTGCCAGCAGCCACGGACAGGGGGCAACTCAGCCCCAGCATTTT. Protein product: CASSHGQGATQPQHF.